In its sample, the clone carrying this T cell receptor (beta chain) was seen many times. V lost 4 bases and J lost 8; bases outside the gene matches: 4. Germline CDR1 SQVTM, CDR2 ANQGSEA. This CDR3 comprises 12 residues. The data originate from a study of identical twins. TCRdb re-called the 5' RACE reads through MiXCR, storing one row per CDR3 protein. The sample lists 650,000 to 750,000 distinct CDR3 sequences; 20% to 25% were seen once. The same sample was also used in a study of T cells expressing NK-cell markers.

The receptor comes from a woman aged 18-29 years in good health. The sample comprised PBMCs. The V call is TRBV29-1, the J call TRBJ1-4; 7 bases are shared with TRBD1. DNA for the CDR3: TGCAGCGTTGCAGGGGGGGACGAAAAACTGTTTTTT. Protein: CSVAGGDEKLFF.